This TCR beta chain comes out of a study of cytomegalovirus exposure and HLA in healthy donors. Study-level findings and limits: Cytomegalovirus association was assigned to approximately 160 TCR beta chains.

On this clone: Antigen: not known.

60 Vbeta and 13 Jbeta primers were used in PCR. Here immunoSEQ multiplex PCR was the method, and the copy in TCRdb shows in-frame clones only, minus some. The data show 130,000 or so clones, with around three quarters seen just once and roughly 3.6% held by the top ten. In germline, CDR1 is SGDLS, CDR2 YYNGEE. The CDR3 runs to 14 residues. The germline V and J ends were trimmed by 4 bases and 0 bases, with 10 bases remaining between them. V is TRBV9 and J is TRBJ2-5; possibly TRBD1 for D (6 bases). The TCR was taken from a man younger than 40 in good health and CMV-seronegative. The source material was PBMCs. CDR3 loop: CASSPRTDQETQYF. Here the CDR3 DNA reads TGTGCCAGCAGCCCCCGGACAGACCAAGAGACCCAGTACTTC.